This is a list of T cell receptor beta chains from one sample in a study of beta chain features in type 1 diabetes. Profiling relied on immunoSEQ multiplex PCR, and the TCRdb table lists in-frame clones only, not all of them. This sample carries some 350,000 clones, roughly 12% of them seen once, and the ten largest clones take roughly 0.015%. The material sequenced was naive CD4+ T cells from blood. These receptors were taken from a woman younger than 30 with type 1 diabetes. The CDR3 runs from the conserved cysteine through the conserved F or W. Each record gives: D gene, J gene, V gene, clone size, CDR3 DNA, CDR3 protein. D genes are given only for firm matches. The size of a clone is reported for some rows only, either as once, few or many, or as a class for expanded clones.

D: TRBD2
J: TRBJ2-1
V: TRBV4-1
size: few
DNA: TGCGCCAGCAGCCCTGGACTAGCGGGAGTAAGTGAGCAGTTCTTC
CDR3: CASSPGLAGVSEQFF

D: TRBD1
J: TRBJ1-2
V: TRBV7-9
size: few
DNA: TGTGCCAGCAGCCACGGACAGGAATATGGCTACACCTTC
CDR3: CASSHGQEYGYTF

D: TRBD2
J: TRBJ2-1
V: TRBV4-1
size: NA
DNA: TGCGCCAGCAGCCTACTAGCGGGAGGCAATGAGCAGTTCTTC
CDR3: CASSLLAGGNEQFF

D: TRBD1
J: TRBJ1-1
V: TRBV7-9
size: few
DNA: TGTGCCAGCAGCCCCGGGACAGCCCTGTTAGCTTTCTTT
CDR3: CASSPGTALLAFF

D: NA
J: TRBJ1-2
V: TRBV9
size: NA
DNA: TGTGCCAGCAGCGGGCAGGGCTACACCTTC
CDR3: CASSGQGYTF

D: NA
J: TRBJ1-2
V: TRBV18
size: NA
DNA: TGTGCCAGCTCACCCGACGGAGACTATGGCTACACCTTC
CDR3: CASSPDGDYGYTF

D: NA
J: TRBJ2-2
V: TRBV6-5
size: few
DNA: TGTGCCAGCAGAGGGGGCACCGGGGAGCTGTTTTTT
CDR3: CASRGGTGELFF

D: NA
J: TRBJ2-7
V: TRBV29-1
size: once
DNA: TGCAGCGTTATGGGAGAGGACGAGCAGTACTTC
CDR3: CSVMGEDEQYF

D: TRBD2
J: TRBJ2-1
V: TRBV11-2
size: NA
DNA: TGTGCCAGCAGCATACTCCTCCGGACTAGCGGTTACAATGAGCAGTTCTTC
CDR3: CASSILLRTSGYNEQFF

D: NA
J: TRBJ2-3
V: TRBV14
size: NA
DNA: TGTGCCAGCAGCCACGATTGGGGCTCTCCAAGCACAGATACGCAGTATTTT
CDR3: CASSHDWGSPSTDTQYF

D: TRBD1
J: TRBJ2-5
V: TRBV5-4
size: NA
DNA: TGTGCCAGCAGCTTCCAGGGGGCGAGAGAGACCCAGTACTTC
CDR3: CASSFQGARETQYF

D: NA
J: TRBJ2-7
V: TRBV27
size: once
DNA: TGTGCCAGCAGTTTCGTTTCGGTGAAAGCGGACGAGCAGTACTTC
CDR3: CASSFVSVKADEQYF

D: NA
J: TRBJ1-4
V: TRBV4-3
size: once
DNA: TGCGCCAGCAGCCAAAGGCAGGGGAATGAAAAACTGTTTTTT
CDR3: CASSQRQGNEKLFF

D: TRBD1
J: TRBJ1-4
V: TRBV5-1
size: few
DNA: TGCGCCAGCAGCACCGGACAGGTCTGGGGAGAAAAACTGTTTTTT
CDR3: CASSTGQVWGEKLFF

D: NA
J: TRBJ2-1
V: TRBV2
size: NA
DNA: TGTGCCAGTTACCTTTCCGGTCTAGCGCAAGGGGTTCACAATGAGCAGTTCTTC
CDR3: CASYLSGLAQGVHNEQFF

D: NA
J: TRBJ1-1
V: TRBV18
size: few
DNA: TGTGCCAGCTCACCCCTCCGGACTGAAGCTTTCTTT
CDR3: CASSPLRTEAFF

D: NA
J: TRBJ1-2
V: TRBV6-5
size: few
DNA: TGTGCCAGCAGGGACACAATGGGTGGCTACACCTTC
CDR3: CASRDTMGGYTF

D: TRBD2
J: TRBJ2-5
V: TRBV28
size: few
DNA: TGTGCCAGCAGCTTTCTCTATGCCGGGAGGGCACAAGAGACCCAGTACTTC
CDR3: CASSFLYAGRAQETQYF

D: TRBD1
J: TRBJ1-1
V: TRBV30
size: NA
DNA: TGTGCCTGGATTCCGCCGACAGGGGCCACCCCTCAACTTCGAAACACTGAAGCTTTCTTT
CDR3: CAWIPPTGATPQLRNTEAFF

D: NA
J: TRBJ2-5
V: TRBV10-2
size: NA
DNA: TGCGCCAGCGGCATCCAGGGGCCGGGAGAGACCCAGTACTTC
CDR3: CASGIQGPGETQYF

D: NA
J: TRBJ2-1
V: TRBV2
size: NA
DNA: TGTGCCAGCAGTGCCGAGACCTACAATGAGCAGTTCTTC
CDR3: CASSAETYNEQFF

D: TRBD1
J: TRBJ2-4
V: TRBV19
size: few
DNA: TGTGCCAGTAGTTCCCTTTACAGGGGAGACATTCAGTACTTC
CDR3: CASSSLYRGDIQYF

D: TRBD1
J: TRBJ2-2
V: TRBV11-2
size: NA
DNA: TGTGCCAGCAGACAGGGGTTCGACACCGGGGAGCTGTTTTTT
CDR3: CASRQGFDTGELFF

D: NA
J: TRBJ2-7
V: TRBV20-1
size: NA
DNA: TGCAGTGCTAGAGACGGGCACGAGGGGTACTTC
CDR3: CSARDGHEGYF

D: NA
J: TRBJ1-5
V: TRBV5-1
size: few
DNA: TGCGCCAGCAGCTTTTCAGGAATTAGCAATCAGCCCCAGCATTTT
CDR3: CASSFSGISNQPQHF

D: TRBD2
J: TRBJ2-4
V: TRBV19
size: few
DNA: TGTGCCAGTAGTGTACTAGCGGGACCAGCCAAAAACATTCAGTACTTC
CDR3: CASSVLAGPAKNIQYF

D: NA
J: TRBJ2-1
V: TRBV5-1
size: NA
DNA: TGCGCCAGCAGCTTGGTCCCCCCCGGACAGGGAGGGATTTACAATGAGCAGTTCTTC
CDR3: CASSLVPPGQGGIYNEQFF

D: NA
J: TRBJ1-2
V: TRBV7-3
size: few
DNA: TGTGCCATCCCGACAGGAACGGGCTATGGCTACACCTTC
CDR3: CAIPTGTGYGYTF

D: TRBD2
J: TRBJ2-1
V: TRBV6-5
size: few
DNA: TGTGCCAGCAGTTACCAGCGGGGGAGGGCCCACAATGAGCAGTTCTTC
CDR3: CASSYQRGRAHNEQFF

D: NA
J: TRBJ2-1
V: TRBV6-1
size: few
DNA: TGTGCCAGCATCCCGGGGGGCGCCTACAATGAGCAGTTCTTC
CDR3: CASIPGGAYNEQFF

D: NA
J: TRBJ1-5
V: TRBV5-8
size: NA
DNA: TGTGCCAGCAGCCCGACTGTCCGCAATCAGCCCCAGCATTTT
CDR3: CASSPTVRNQPQHF

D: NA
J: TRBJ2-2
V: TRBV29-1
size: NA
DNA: TGCAGCGTTGCGCCGACGCGAGGAGACGGGGAGCTGTTTTTT
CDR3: CSVAPTRGDGELFF

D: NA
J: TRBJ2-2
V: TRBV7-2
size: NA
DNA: TGTGCCAGCAGCCTTACGGGTCACCAGAACACCGGGGAGCTGTTTTTT
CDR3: CASSLTGHQNTGELFF

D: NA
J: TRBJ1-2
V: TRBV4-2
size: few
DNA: TGTGCCAGCAGCCAAGATATCGCAGGGAGGGATGGCTACACCTTC
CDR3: CASSQDIAGRDGYTF

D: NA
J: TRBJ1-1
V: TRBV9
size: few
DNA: TGTGCCAGCAGCGTAGTATGGGCGAACACTGAAGCTTTCTTT
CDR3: CASSVVWANTEAFF

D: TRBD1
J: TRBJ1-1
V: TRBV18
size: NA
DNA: TGTGCCAGCTCACCACAGGGGGCGAACACTGAAGCTTTCTTT
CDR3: CASSPQGANTEAFF

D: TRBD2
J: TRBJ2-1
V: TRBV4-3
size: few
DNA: TGCGCCAGCAGCCGAACCGGGACTAGCGGCTCGAATGAGCAGTTCTTC
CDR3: CASSRTGTSGSNEQFF

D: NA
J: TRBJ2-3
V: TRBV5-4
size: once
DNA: TGTGCCAGCAGCCCCGGTCTGACAGGAAGGACAGATACGCAGTATTTT
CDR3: CASSPGLTGRTDTQYF

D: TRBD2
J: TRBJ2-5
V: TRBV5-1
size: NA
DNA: TGCGCCAGCAGCTTGGGTGCGGGAGGGTCTACGGAGACCCAGTACTTC
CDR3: CASSLGAGGSTETQYF

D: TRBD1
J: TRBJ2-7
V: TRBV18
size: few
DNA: TGTGCCAGCTCACCACCGGGACAGGGACTTAACTACGAGCAGTACTTC
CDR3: CASSPPGQGLNYEQYF

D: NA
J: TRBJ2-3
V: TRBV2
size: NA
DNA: TGTGCCAGCAGGACGGGGGGCGAAACAGATACGCAGTATTTT
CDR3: CASRTGGETDTQYF

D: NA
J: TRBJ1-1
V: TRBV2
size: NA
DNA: TGTGCCAGCAGCAGGGGCGCGGAAGCTTTCTTT
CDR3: CASSRGAEAFF